Given below is one T cell receptor beta chain in context. Methods used by the authors: Using reference gene primer amplification, nucleated cell counts were estimated. Sequencing used immunoSEQ multiplex PCR; TCRdb keeps in-frame clones, though not all of them. V and J calls and clone size are as listed in that table; D and trimming were resolved from the DNA. The sample consists of 95,000 to 120,000 clones, roughly 81% of them appearing once. The record originates from a study of blood T cell repertoires in COVID-19. On the study more broadly: Italy, Spain and the United States were the sources of the convalescent and acute COVID-19 samples. In each case, the material was cDNA or gDNA derived from T cells, B-cell-depleted T cells, or PBMCs.

Sequencing used peripheral blood. This receptor was identified in a man in his forties with acute or convalescent COVID-19.

CDR3 region: CASSLEGQGAGTEAFF. The DNA of the CDR3 is TGCGCCAGCAGCTTGGAAGGACAGGGGGCGGGCACTGAAGCTTTCTTT. V gene TRBV5-1 combines with J gene TRBJ1-1; 11 positions agree with TRBD1. After removal of 0 bases from V and 4 bases from J, the junction contained 5 bases not matched to a gene. The CDR3 has 16 amino acids. CDR1 is SGHRS, CDR2 YFSETQ, per germline.